This T cell receptor (beta chain) was sequenced during a study of CD8+CD57+ T cells in acquired aplastic anemia. Whoever was chosen for sequencing had shown CD8+CD57+ cell expansion by flow cytometry. TCR beta VDJ and CDR3 were profiled, and genomic DNA was the template. TCRdb reprocessed the reads via MiXCR and lists one record per CDR3 protein. This table holds under 250,000 distinct CDR3 sequences, more than 55% found once. Losses at the gene ends were 5 bases for V and 10 bases for J; bases not matched to a gene: 8. The CDR3 is made up of 15 amino acids. Germline V lookup: CDR1 SGHRS, CDR2 YFSETQ.

The chain links TRBV5-1 to TRBJ1-6, with 11 nucleotides matching TRBD1. The TCR was taken from a human donor with aplastic anemia. Sequencing used sorted CD4+, CD8+, or CD8+CD57+ T cells (not recorded which) from PBMCs. The CDR3: CASRSGQGAWSPLHF. The CDR3 nucleotides read TGCGCCAGCAGGTCCGGACAGGGGGCTTGGTCACCCCTCCACTTT.